The entry below gives a single T cell receptor (beta chain) sequence along with its context. Its antigen is undetermined. This entry belongs to a study of T-cell memory formation after mild COVID-19. Study as a whole: Most TCR clusters belonged to a single donor.

Overall study findings and caveats: Several responding clones turned up in pre-infection memory, indicating that cross-reactive memory may have taken part. Researchers could not confirm that second-wave clones peaking on day 37 targeted SARS-CoV-2.

Constant-segment primers served in 5'RACE that generated TCR alpha and TCR beta cDNA libraries bearing sample barcodes and UMIs. TCRdb ran MiXCR on the 5' RACE reads and lists one entry per CDR3 protein. The sample has 100,000 to 150,000 distinct CDR3 sequences; about 6.5% are singletons. This TCR was recovered from an adult woman who had mild COVID-19 (a few samples of this study predate the infection). Cell type and time point are not known. Sequenced: PBMCs or a T cell subset sorted from them (not recorded which).

In nucleotides, the CDR3 is TGCGCCAGCAGCTTGGCCAACAGCGCGACCGGGGAGCTGTTTTTT. Translated, it gives CASSLANSATGELFF. This chain connects TRBV5-1 to TRBJ2-2; D gene unclear. Trimming shortened V by 0 bases and J by 5 bases, and 11 bases separated the two germline ends. Germline-derived CDR1 and CDR2 are SGHRS and YFSETQ. This CDR3 has 15 amino acids. The full variable domain, in which reference TRBV5-1 and TRBJ2-2 provide the parts outside the CDR3, is KAGVTQTPRYLIKTRGQQVTLSCSPISGHRSVSWYQQTPGQGLQFLFEYFSETQRNKGNFPGRFSGRQFSNSRSEMNVSTLELGDSALYLCASSLANSATGELFFGEGSRLTVL.